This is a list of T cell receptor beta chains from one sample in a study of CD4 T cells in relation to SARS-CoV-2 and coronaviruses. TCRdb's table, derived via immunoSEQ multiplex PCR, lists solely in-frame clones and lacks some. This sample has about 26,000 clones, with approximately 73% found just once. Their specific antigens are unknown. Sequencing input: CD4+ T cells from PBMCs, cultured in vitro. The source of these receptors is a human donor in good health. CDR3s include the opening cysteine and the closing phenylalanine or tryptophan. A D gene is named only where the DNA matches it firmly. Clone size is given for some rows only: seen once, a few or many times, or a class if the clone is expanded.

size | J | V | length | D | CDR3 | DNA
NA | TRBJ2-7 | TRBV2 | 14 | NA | CASSPRGVPYEQYF | TGTGCCAGCAGTCCTAGGGGGGTGCCCTACGAGCAGTACTTC
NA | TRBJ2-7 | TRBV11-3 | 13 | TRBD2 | CASSRTSDYEQYF | TGTGCCAGCAGCCGGACTAGCGACTACGAGCAGTACTTC
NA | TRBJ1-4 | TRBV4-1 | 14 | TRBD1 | CASSRGQENEKLFF | TGCGCCAGCAGCCGCGGACAGGAGAATGAAAAACTGTTTTTT
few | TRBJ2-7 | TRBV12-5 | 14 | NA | CASGPEGGPYEQYF | TGTGCTAGTGGCCCCGAGGGGGGCCCCTACGAGCAGTACTTC
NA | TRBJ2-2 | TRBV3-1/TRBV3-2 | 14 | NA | CASSLRNSAGELFF | TGTGCCAGCAGCCTCAGGAACTCGGCCGGGGAGCTGTTTTTT
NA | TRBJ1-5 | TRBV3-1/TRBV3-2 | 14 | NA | CASSHRGGNQPQHF | TGTGCCAGCAGCCACAGGGGAGGCAATCAGCCCCAGCATTTT
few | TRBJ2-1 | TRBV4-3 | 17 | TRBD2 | CASSQAFAAGVYNEQFF | TGCGCCAGCAGCCAAGCGTTTGCGGCGGGAGTCTACAATGAGCAGTTCTTC
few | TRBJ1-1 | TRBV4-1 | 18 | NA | CASSHMGIVGAKNTEAFF | TGCGCCAGCAGCCATATGGGAATAGTAGGGGCCAAGAACACTGAAGCTTTCTTT
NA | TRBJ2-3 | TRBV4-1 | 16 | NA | CASSQDYGGSTDTQYF | TGCGCCAGCAGCCAAGATTATGGGGGGAGCACAGATACGCAGTATTTT
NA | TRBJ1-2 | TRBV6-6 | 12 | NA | CASSPGIYGYTF | TGTGCCAGCAGTCCAGGGATCTATGGCTACACCTTC
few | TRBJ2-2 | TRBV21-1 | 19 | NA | CASSKARGRGRACTGELFF | TGTGCCAGCAGCAAAGCGCGAGGAAGGGGGAGGGCCTGCACCGGGGAGCTGTTTTTT
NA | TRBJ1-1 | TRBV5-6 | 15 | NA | CASSPHVSSNTEAFF | TGTGCCAGCAGCCCCCACGTGTCCTCTAACACTGAAGCTTTCTTT
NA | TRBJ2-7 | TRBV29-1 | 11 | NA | CSVEEGYEQYF | TGCAGCGTTGAGGAGGGTTACGAGCAGTACTTC
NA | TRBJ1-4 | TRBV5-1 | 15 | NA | CASSLEGGTNEKLFF | TGCGCCAGCAGCTTGGAGGGGGGGACTAATGAAAAACTGTTTTTT
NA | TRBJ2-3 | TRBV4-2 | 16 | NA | CASSPGARSSTDTQYF | TGTGCCAGCAGCCCCGGGGCCCGGTCTAGCACAGATACGCAGTATTTT
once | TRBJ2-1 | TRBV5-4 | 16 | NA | CASSLVVGVRYNEQFF | TGTGCCAGCAGCTTGGTCGTGGGAGTCAGATACAATGAGCAGTTCTTC
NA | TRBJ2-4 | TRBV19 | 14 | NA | CASSKGGELNIQYF | TGTGCCAGTAGTAAAGGGGGGGAGCTGAACATTCAGTACTTC
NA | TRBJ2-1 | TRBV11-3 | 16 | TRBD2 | CASSFGGGASYNEQFF | TGTGCCAGCAGCTTCGGCGGGGGGGCCTCCTACAATGAGCAGTTCTTC
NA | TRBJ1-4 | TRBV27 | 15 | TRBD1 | CASSSPYRGPEKLFF | TGTGCCAGCAGTTCCCCCTACAGGGGGCCCGAAAAACTGTTTTTT
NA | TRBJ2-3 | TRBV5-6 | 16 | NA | CASSLVTGRGADTQYF | TGTGCCAGCAGCTTGGTGACAGGCCGCGGGGCAGATACGCAGTATTTT
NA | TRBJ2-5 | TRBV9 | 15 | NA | CASSVEAGPQETQYF | TGTGCCAGCAGCGTAGAGGCGGGGCCTCAAGAGACCCAGTACTTC
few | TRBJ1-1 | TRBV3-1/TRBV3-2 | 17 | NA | CASSPERGSTANTEAFF | TGTGCCAGCAGCCCTGAGAGGGGGTCGACGGCGAACACTGAAGCTTTCTTT
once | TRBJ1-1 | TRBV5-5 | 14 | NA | CASSLIREFTEAFF | TGTGCCAGCAGCTTAATCAGGGAATTTACTGAAGCTTTCTTT
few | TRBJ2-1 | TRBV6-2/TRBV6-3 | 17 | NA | CASSYSFRRDYRDEQFF | TGTGCCAGCAGTTACTCTTTTCGGCGGGACTACAGGGATGAGCAGTTCTTC
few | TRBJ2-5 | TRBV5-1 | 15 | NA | CASSLVRGTQETQYF | TGCGCCAGCAGCTTGGTTCGGGGGACCCAAGAGACCCAGTACTTC
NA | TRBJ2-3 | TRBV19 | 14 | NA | CASSPLSGTDTQYF | TGTGCCAGTAGTCCCTTATCTGGCACAGATACGCAGTATTTT
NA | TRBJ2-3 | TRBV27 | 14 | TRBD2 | CASSPVGGAGTQYF | TGTGCCAGCAGCCCGGTCGGGGGGGCGGGTACGCAGTATTTT
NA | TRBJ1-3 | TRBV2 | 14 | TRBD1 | CASSETGAGNTIYF | TGTGCCAGCAGTGAAACAGGGGCAGGAAACACCATATATTTT
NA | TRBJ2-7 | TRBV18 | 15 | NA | CASSPPSGGTYEQYF | TGTGCCAGCTCACCCCCGTCCGGGGGTACCTACGAGCAGTACTTC
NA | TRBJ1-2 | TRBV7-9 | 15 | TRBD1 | CASSLTGQGALGYTF | TGTGCCAGCAGCTTAACGGGACAGGGGGCTTTGGGCTACACCTTC
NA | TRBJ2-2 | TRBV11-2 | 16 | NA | CASSRNPDRNTGELFF | TGTGCCAGCAGCCGAAACCCGGACAGGAACACCGGGGAGCTGTTTTTT
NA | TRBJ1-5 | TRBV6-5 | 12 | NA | CASRSQNQPQHF | TGTGCCAGCAGGTCTCAAAATCAGCCCCAGCATTTT
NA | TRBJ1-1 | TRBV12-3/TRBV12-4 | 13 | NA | CASSYDINTEAFF | TGTGCCAGCAGTTATGACATAAACACTGAAGCTTTCTTT
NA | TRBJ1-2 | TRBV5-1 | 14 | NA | CASSPGLRSYGYTF | TGCGCCAGCAGCCCGGGACTCCGATCCTATGGCTACACCTTC
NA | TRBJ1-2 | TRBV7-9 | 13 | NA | CASSLISPEGYTF | TGTGCCAGCAGCTTAATTTCACCGGAGGGCTACACCTTC
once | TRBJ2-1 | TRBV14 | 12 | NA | CASSQDAPFRFF | TGTGCCAGCAGCCAAGACGCCCCCTTTCGGTTCTTC
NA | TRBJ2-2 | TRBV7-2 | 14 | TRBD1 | CASSPTGVSGELFF | TGTGCCAGCAGCCCTACAGGGGTATCCGGGGAGCTGTTTTTT
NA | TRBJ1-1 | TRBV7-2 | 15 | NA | CASSFSAIQGTEAFF | TGTGCCAGCAGCTTTTCCGCTATACAGGGCACTGAAGCTTTCTTT
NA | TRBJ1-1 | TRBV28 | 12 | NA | CASTTGGLEAFF | TGTGCCAGCACTACGGGGGGTCTCGAAGCTTTCTTT
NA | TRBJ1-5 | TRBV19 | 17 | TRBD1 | CASSTGTGGYSNQPQHF | TGTGCCAGTAGTACCGGGACAGGGGGCTATAGCAATCAGCCCCAGCATTTT
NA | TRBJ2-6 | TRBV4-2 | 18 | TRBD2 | CASSPSGTSGSGANVLTF | TGTGCCAGCAGCCCTTCCGGGACTAGCGGCTCTGGGGCCAACGTCCTGACTTTC
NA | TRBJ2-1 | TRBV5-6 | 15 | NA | CASSSQRTPYNEQFF | TGTGCCAGCAGTTCACAGCGGACTCCCTACAATGAGCAGTTCTTC
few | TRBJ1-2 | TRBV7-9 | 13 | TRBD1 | CASSPRGFYGYTF | TGTGCCAGCAGCCCCAGGGGGTTCTATGGCTACACCTTC
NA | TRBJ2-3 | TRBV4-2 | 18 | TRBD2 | CASSQAGGLAGGADTQYF | TGTGCCAGCAGCCAAGCGGGGGGACTAGCGGGAGGGGCAGATACGCAGTATTTT
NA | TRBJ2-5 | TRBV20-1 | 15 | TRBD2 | CSASTSGDLQETQYF | TGCAGTGCTAGTACTAGCGGAGATCTCCAAGAGACCCAGTACTTC
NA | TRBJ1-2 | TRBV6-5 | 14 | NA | CASSPRASNYGYTF | TGTGCCAGCAGTCCCCGGGCCTCTAACTATGGCTACACCTTC
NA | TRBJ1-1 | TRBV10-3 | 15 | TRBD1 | CAISSVTGGHTEAFF | TGTGCCATCAGTTCTGTGACAGGGGGCCACACTGAAGCTTTCTTT
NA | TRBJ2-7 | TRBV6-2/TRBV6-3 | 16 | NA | CASSYSPGQWSYEQYF | TGTGCCAGCAGTTACTCCCCGGGCCAATGGAGCTACGAGCAGTACTTC
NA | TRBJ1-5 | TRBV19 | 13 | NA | CASSYKSNQPQHF | TGTGCCAGTAGTTACAAGAGCAATCAGCCCCAGCATTTT
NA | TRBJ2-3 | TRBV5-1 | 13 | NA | CASSLERVDTQYF | TGCGCCAGCAGCTTGGAGAGGGTAGATACGCAGTATTTT
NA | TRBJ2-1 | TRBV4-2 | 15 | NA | CASSQGRGGYNEQFF | TGTGCCAGCAGCCAAGGCCGGGGAGGCTACAATGAGCAGTTCTTC
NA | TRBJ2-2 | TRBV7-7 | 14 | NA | CASSGNRGSGELFF | TGTGCTAGCAGCGGGAACAGGGGTTCCGGGGAGCTGTTTTTT
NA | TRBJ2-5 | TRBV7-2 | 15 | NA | CASSPYGSDSETQYF | TGTGCCAGCAGCCCATATGGCTCGGATTCCGAGACCCAGTACTTC
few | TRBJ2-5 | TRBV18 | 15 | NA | CASSPLGGGGETQYF | TGTGCCAGCTCACCTCTCGGAGGGGGCGGGGAGACCCAGTACTTC